This T cell receptor (beta chain) derives from a study of blood T cell repertoires in COVID-19. Study-level information: Nucleic acid was either cDNA or gDNA, and it came from T cells, B-cell-depleted T cells, or PBMCs.

How the authors handled the data: Using reference gene primer amplification, nucleated cell counts were estimated. Sequenced by immunoSEQ multiplex PCR; TCRdb stores in-frame clones only, minus some. That table supplies the V and J calls and clone size; D and trimming were determined from the DNA. The sample shows under 200,000 clones, about 86% of them seen only once. The CDR3 length is 15 residues. With V trimmed by 6 bases and J by 5 bases, 8 bases remained unmatched. The germline V gene has CDR1 SGHVS and CDR2 FNYEAQ. The chain links TRBV7-6 to TRBJ2-3, with TRBD2 identical over 10 bases. The sequence was collected from a man aged 18 to 29 with acute or convalescent COVID-19. Sequenced material: peripheral blood. The CDR3: CASRPSGGDGDTQYF. CDR3 bases: TGTGCCAGCAGACCGAGCGGGGGGGATGGAGATACGCAGTATTTT.